This TCR beta chain was identified in a study of human T cells and chemical hapten exposure. Study summary: Skin of the upper inner arm, approximately 2 cm by approximately 2 cm, received 2% DPC for sensitization. General study findings and limits: DPC sensitization left the count of TCRs above 1 in 1000 unchanged.

Methods used by the authors: Per-sample TCR counts ranged from 23,224 to 690,600, median around 100,000. From the RACE reads, TCRdb called clonotypes with MiXCR, one entry per CDR3 protein. The V and J calls reflect TCRdb's pipeline rather than the authors' work. The sample includes some 120,000 distinct CDR3 sequences, about 12% seen only once; the top ten take roughly 1.5%. Turning to this clonotype: What it binds is unknown.

Time point noted: patch test 1, 2 weeks after DPC sensitization. The sample's treatment: therapeutic diphenylcyclopropenone sensitization with weekly scalp DPC. There are 13 residues in the CDR3. The V end was cut by 5 bases, the J end by 5 bases, with 13 bases between. Germline V gene sequence: CDR1 MDHEN, CDR2 SYDVKM. The specimen was whole blood, collected in connection with sensitization to the hapten diphenylcyclopropenone (DPC). The chain joins TRBV28 to TRBJ2-7; D not resolved. This TCR derives from a woman between 45 and 60 years old with alopecia areata. Some clones in this sample may be carry-over from other donors' samples. In DNA form, the CDR3 reads TGTGCCAGCAGTGAACAGAATAGTCACGAGCAGTACTTC. The encoded protein is CASSEQNSHEQYF.